The clone carrying this T cell receptor (beta chain) was observed a handful of times. As yet, its antigen is unknown. A unique molecular identifier was carried by every single TCR cDNA molecule. TCRdb reprocessed the 5' RACE reads with MiXCR, giving one entry per CDR3 protein. This sample yields approximately 27,000 distinct CDR3 sequences, of which 5.5% to 7% are seen a single time; 22% belongs to the top ten. The data derive from a study of spatial heterogeneity in lung cancer. Study-level background: The study sequenced follow-up PBMC samples when they were available, at a median of approximately two years after resection. Beta-chain sequences were consistently detected more often than alpha-chain sequences.

CDR3 size: 16 residues. V gave up 1 base and J gave up 0 bases, with 12 bases separating them. The germline gives CDR1 SEHNR, CDR2 FQNEAQ (reference sequence). Time point specified: blood at routine non-recurrence follow-up after resection. Sequencing was performed on whole RNA extracted from tumor and nontumor lung tissue, or from frozen PBMC, and the material was left unsorted. Overall study results and limits: At tumor resection, ubiquitous expanded TCRs were detected in blood more often than later.

This sequence joins TRBV7-9 and TRBJ1-1; no firm D call. Here the sequenced sample was PBMCs, taken at follow-up. The receptor's source is a male donor with early-stage non-small cell lung cancer. DNA for the CDR3: TGTGCCAGCAGCTTAGGCGCAACAGCACTGAACACTGAAGCTTTCTTT. It codes for CASSLGATALNTEAFF.